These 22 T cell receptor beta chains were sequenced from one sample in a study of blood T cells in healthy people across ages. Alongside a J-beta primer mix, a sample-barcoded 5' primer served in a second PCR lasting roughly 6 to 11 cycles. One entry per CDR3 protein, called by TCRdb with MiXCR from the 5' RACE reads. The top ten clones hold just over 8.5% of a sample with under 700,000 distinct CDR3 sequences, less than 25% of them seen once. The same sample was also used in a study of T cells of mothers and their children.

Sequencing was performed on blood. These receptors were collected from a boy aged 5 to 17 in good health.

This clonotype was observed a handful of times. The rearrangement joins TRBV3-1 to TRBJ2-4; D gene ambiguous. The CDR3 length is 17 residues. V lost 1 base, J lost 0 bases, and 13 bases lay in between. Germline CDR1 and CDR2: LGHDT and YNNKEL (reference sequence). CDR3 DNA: TGTGCCAGCAGCCAAGGATCAAACAGCATAGCCAAAAACATTCAGTACTTC. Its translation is CASSQGSNSIAKNIQYF. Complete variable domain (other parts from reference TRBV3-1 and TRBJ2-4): DTAVSQTPKYLVTQMGNDKSIKCEQNLGHDTMYWYKQDSKKFLKIMFSYNNKELIINETVPNRFSPKSPDKAHLNLHINSLELGDSAVYFCASSQGSNSIAKNIQYFGAGTRLSVL.

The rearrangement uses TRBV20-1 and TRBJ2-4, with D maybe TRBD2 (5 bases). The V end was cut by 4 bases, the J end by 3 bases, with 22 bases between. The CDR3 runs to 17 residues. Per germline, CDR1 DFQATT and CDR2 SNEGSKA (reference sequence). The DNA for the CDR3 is TGCAGTGCTACCCTTTCTGCCTCCACTAGGAGCAAAAACATTCAGTACTTC. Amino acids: CSATLSASTRSKNIQYF.

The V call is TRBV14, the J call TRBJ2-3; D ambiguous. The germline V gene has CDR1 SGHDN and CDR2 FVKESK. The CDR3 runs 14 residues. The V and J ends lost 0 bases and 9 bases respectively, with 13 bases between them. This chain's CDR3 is CASSQDLEVDTQYF. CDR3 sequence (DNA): TGTGCCAGCAGCCAAGACCTCGAAGTGGACACGCAGTATTTT. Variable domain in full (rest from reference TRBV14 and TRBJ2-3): EAGVTQFPSHSVIEKGQTVTLRCDPISGHDNLYWYRRVMGKEIKFLLHFVKESKQDESGMPNNRFLAERTGGTYSTLKVQPAELEDSGVYFCASSQDLEVDTQYFGPGTRLTVL.

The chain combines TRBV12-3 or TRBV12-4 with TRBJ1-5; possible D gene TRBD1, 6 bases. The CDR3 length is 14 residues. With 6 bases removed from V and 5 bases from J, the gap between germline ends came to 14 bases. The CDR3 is CASSPTGFYQPQHF. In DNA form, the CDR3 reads TGTGCCAGCAGCCCGACAGGATTCTATCAGCCCCAGCATTTT.

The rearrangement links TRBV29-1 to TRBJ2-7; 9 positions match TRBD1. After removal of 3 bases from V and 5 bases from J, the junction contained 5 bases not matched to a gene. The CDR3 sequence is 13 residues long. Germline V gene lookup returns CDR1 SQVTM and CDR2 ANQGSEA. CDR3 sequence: CSVEGQGLHEQYF. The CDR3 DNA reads TGCAGCGTTGAGGGACAGGGTTTGCACGAGCAGTACTTC.

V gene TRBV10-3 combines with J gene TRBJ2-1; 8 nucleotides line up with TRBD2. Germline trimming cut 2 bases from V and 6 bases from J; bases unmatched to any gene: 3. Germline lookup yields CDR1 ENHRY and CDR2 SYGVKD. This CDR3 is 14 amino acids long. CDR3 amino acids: CAISEAGTSNEQFF. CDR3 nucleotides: TGTGCCATCAGTGAGGCCGGGACTAGCAATGAGCAGTTCTTC.

In nucleotides, the CDR3 is TGTGCCAGCAGTAAGCCCAGGGAGACCCAGTACTTC. Protein sequence: CASSKPRETQYF. The rearrangement links TRBV3-1 to TRBJ2-5, with no clear D. Trimming cost V 6 bases and J 5 bases, with 10 bases left between them. Germline CDR1 is LGHDT and CDR2 is YNNKEL (reference sequence). The CDR3 sequence is 12 residues long.

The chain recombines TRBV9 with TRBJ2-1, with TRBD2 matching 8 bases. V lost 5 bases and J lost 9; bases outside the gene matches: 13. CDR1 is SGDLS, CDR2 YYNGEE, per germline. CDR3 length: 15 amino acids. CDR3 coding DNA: TGTGCCAGCAGAGAAATTGCGGCGGGAGGACGTGAGCAGTTCTTC. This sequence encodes CASREIAAGGREQFF.

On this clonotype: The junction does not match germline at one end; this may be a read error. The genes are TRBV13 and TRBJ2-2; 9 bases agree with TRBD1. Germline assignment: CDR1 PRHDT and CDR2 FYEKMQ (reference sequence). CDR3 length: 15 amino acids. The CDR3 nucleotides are TGTGCCAGCAGCCTAGGGACAGGGCGTACCGGGGAGCTGTTTTTT. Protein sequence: CASSLGTGRTGELFF.

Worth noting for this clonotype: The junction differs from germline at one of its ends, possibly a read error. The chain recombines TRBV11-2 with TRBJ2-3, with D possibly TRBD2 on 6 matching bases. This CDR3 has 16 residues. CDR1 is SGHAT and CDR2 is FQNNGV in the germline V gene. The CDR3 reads CASSLDFGTGTDTQYF. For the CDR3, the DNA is TGTGCCAGCAGTTTAGATTTCGGGACTGGCACAGATACGCAGTATTTT.

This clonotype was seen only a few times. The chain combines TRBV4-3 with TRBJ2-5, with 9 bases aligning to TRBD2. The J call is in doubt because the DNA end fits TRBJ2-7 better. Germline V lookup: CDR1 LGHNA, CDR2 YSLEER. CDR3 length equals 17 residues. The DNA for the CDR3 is TGCGCCAGCAGCCCTGCCCCCAGCGGGAGGTCCAACAACGAGCAGTACTTC. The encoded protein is CASSPAPSGRSNNEQYF.

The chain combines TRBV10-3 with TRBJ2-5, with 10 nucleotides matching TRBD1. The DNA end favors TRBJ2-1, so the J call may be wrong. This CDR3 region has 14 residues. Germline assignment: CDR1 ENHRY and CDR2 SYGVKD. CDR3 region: CAINSDRGFNEQFF. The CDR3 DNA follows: TGTGCCATCAATTCGGACAGGGGGTTCAATGAGCAGTTCTTC.

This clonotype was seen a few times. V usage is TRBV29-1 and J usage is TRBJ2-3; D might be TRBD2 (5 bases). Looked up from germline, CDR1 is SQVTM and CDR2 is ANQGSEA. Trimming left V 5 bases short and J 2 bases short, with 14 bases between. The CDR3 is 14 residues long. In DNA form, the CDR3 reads TGCAGCGTTCCCCTCCGGACTTACACAGATACGCAGTATTTT. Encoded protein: CSVPLRTYTDTQYF.

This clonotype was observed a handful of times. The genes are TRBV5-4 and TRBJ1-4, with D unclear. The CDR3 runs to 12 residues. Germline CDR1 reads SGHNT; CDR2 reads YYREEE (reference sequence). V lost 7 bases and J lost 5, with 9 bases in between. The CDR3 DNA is TGTGCCAGCGGGCACGAAAATGAAAAACTGTTTTTT. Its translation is CASGHENEKLFF. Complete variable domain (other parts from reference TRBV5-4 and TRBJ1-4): ETGVTQSPTHLIKTRGQQVTLRCSSQSGHNTVSWYQQALGQGPQFIFQYYREEENGRGNFPPRFSGLQFPNYSSELNVNALELDDSALYLCASGHENEKLFFGSGTQLSVL.

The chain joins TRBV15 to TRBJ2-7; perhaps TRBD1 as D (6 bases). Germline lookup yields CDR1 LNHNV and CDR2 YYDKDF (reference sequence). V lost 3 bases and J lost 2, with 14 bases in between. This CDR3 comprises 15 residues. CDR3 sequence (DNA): TGTGCCACCAGCAGCTACCGGGACATCGCCTACGAGCAGTACTTC. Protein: CATSSYRDIAYEQYF. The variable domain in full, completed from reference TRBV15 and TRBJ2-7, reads DAMVIQNPRYQVTQFGKPVTLSCSQTLNHNVMYWYQQKSSQAPKLLFHYYDKDFNNEADTPDNFQSRRPNTSFCFLDIRSPGLGDTAMYLCATSSYRDIAYEQYFGPGTRLTVT.

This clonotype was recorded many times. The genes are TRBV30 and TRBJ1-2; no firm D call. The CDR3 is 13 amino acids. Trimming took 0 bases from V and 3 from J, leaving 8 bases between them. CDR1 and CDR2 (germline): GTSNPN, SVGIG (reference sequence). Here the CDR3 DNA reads TGTGCCTGGAGTGTACCTGCTGACTATGGCTACACCTTC. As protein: CAWSVPADYGYTF.

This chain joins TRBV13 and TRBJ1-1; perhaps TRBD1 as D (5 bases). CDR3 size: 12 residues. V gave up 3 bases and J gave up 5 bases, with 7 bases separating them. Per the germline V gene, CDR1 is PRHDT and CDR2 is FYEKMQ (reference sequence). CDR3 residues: CASSFWGTEAFF. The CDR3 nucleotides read TGTGCCAGCAGCTTTTGGGGGACTGAAGCTTTCTTT. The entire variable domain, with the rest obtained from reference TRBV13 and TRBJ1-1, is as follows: AAGVIQSPRHLIKEKRETATLKCYPIPRHDTVYWYQQGPGQDPQFLISFYEKMQSDKGSIPDRFSAQQFSDYHSELNMSSLELGDSALYFCASSFWGTEAFFGQGTRLTVV.

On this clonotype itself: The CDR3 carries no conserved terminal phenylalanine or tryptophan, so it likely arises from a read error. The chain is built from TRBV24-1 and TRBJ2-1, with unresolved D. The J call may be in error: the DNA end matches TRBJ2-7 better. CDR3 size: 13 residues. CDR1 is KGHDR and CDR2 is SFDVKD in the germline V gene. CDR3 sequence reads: CATEDGFSYEQYL. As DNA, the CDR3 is TGTGCCACCGAGGACGGATTCTCCTACGAGCAGTACCTC.

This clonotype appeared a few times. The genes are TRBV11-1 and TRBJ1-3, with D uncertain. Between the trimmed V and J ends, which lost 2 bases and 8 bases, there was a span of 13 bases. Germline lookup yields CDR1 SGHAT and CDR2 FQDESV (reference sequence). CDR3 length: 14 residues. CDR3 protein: CASSLQDLGDTIYF. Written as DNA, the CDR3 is TGTGCCAGCAGCTTACAAGATCTGGGAGACACCATATATTTT.

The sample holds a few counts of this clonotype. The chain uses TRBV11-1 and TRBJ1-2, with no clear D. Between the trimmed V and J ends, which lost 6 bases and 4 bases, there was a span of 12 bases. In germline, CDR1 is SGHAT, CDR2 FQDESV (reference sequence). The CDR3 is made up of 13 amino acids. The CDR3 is CASSPGRGYGYTF. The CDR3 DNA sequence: TGTGCCAGCAGTCCCGGGCGGGGCTATGGCTACACCTTC.

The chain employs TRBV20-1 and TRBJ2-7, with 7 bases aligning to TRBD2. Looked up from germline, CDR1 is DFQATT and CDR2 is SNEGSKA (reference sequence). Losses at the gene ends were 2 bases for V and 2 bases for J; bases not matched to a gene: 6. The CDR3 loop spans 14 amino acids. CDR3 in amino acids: CSARPAGTAYEQYF. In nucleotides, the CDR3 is TGCAGTGCTAGACCAGCGGGAACAGCCTACGAGCAGTACTTC.

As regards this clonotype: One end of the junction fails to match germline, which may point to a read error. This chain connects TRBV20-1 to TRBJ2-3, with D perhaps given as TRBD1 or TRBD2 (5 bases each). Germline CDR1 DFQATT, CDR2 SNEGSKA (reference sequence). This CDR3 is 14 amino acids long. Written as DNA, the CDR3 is TGCAGTGCCCGAGACGGGGCTAGCACAGATACACAGTATTTT. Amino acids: CSARDGASTDTQYF.